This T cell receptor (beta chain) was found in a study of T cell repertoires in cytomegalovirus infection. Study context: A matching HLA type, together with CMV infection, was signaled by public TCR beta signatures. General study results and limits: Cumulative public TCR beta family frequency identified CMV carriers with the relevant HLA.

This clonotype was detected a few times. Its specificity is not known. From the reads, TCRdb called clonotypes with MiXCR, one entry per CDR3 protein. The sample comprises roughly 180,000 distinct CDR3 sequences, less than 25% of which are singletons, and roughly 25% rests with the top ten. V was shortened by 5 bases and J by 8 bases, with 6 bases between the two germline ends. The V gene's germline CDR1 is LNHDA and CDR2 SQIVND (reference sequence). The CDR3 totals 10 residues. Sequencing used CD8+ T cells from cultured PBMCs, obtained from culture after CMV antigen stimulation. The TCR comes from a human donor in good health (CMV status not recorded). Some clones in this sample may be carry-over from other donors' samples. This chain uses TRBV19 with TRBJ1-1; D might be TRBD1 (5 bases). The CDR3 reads CASSRGEAFF. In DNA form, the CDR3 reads TGTGCCAGTAGTCGGGGCGAAGCTTTCTTT.